The next 17 T cell receptor beta chains were all read from a single sample in a study of cytomegalovirus exposure and HLA in healthy donors. The PCR was carried out with 60 Vbeta primers and 13 Jbeta primers. TCRdb's table, derived via immunoSEQ multiplex PCR, lists solely in-frame clones and lacks some. The sample consists of 250,000 to 350,000 clones, 86% of them appearing once. Sequenced: PBMCs. The receptors were sampled from a man aged 35-49 years in good health and CMV-seropositive.

This clone was recorded only once. This chain uses TRBV29-1 with TRBJ2-7; 7 bases line up with TRBD1. Germline V CDR1 and CDR2: SQVTM, ANQGSEA. The CDR3 contains 12 residues. J gave up 3 bases and V 8 bases, and 7 bases lay outside the gene matches. In DNA, the CDR3 is TGCAGCCTGCAGGGGGACGACTACGAGCAGTACTTC. It yields the protein CSLQGDDYEQYF.

The count of this clone is one. The rearrangement joins TRBV4-1 to TRBJ2-7, with TRBD2 as a possible D gene (6 bases). This CDR3 contains 15 residues. Germline CDR1 reads MGHRA; CDR2 reads YSYEKL. V lost 0 bases and J lost 3, with 12 bases in between. CDR3 coding DNA: TGCGCCAGCAGCCAAGATGGTAGCGGAAACTACGAGCAGTACTTC. Translated, it gives CASSQDGSGNYEQYF.

This clone was counted once. This CDR3 reads CASSLYGRGPYNEQFF. The CDR3 region has the DNA TGTGCCAGCAGCTTATATGGCAGGGGCCCCTACAATGAGCAGTTCTTC. This rearrangement joins TRBV13 to TRBJ2-1; a possible D gene is TRBD1 (6 bases). There are 16 residues in the CDR3. Germline lookup yields CDR1 PRHDT and CDR2 FYEKMQ (reference sequence). The V end lost 2 bases, the J end lost 2 bases, and 13 bases lay between the germline ends.

The genes are TRBV28 and TRBJ2-7; TRBD1 aligns across 7 bases. Germline V gene sequence: CDR1 MDHEN, CDR2 SYDVKM. Trimming at V came to 2 bases and at J to 3 bases, leaving 7 bases not matched to a gene. CDR3 size: 15 residues. The CDR3 DNA follows: TGTGCCAGCAGTTTAAGTGGCCAGGGGGACTACGAGCAGTACTTC. The encoded protein is CASSLSGQGDYEQYF. Full variable domain (missing parts from reference TRBV28 and TRBJ2-7): DVKVTQSSRYLVKRTGEKVFLECVQDMDHENMFWYRQDPGLGLRLIYFSYDVKMKEKGDIPEGYSVSREKKERFSLILESASTNQTSMYLCASSLSGQGDYEQYFGPGTRLTVT.

CDR3 residues: CAWRDLVRGRVQETQYF. Written as DNA, the CDR3 is TGTGCCTGGAGGGACCTAGTAAGAGGGAGAGTCCAAGAGACCCAGTACTTC. The chain has TRBV30 and TRBJ2-5, with D possibly matching TRBD2 (5 bases). V lost 3 bases to trimming and J lost 1 base, with 21 bases between them. The CDR3 consists of 17 residues. The germline CDR1 and CDR2 sequences are GTSNPN and SVGIG (reference sequence).

The chain couples TRBV28 to TRBJ1-2; D is undetermined. V shed 3 bases and J shed 2 bases, with 10 bases lying between them. The CDR3 sequence is 14 residues long. CDR1 MDHEN and CDR2 SYDVKM come from the germline V gene. The CDR3 here is CASSLNGRNYGYTF. The CDR3 DNA reads TGTGCCAGCAGTTTGAACGGGAGGAACTATGGCTACACCTTC.

V is TRBV5-8 and J is TRBJ2-1; 7 nucleotides match TRBD2. Germline V CDR1 and CDR2: SGHTS, YDEGEE. The J segment lost 4 bases and the V segment lost 7 bases, leaving 11 bases of the junction unmatched. This CDR3 spans 15 amino acids. This CDR3 reads CASRGLASGYNEQFF. CDR3 DNA sequence: TGTGCCAGCCGCGGCCTGGCTAGCGGTTACAATGAGCAGTTCTTC.

The V call is TRBV6-5, the J call TRBJ2-7; D remains unclear. Germline lookup yields CDR1 MNHEY and CDR2 SVGAGI. This CDR3 spans 14 amino acids. Deletions cut 0 bases from V and 6 bases from J, with 12 bases between. Here the CDR3 reads CASSYSNFAREQYF. The CDR3 bases are TGTGCCAGCAGTTACTCGAATTTTGCGCGCGAGCAGTACTTC.

The chain links TRBV30 to TRBJ1-4, with D possibly TRBD1 on 5 matching bases. This CDR3 has 13 residues. From germline, CDR1 is GTSNPN and CDR2 SVGIG (reference sequence). Trimming removed 3 bases at V and 5 bases at J, with 10 bases between. The CDR3 DNA is TGTGCCTGGAGCGGCCGGGGGAATGAAAAACTGTTTTTT. Translation gives CAWSGRGNEKLFF.

This clone was counted between two and nine times. CDR3 loop: CASSLTPADTQYF. The CDR3 DNA is TGTGCCAGCAGCCTGACACCAGCAGATACGCAGTATTTT. The V gene is TRBV28, the J gene TRBJ2-3; no clear D. Trimming shortened V by 6 bases and J by 4 bases, and 11 bases separated the two germline ends. Germline CDR1 reads MDHEN; CDR2 reads SYDVKM. CDR3 length: 13 residues. Supplemented by reference TRBV28 and TRBJ2-3, the full variable domain reads DVKVTQSSRYLVKRTGEKVFLECVQDMDHENMFWYRQDPGLGLRLIYFSYDVKMKEKGDIPEGYSVSREKKERFSLILESASTNQTSMYLCASSLTPADTQYFGPGTRLTVL.

This rearrangement joins TRBV5-4 to TRBJ2-2, with D tentatively TRBD1 (5 bases). CDR3 length equals 15 residues. Trimming removed 0 bases at V and 6 bases at J, with 12 bases between. CDR1 SGHNT and CDR2 YYREEE come from the germline V gene (reference sequence). The CDR3 DNA reads TGTGCCAGCAGCTTGGTTATGGTAGGGGCCGGGGAGCTGTTTTTT. Protein sequence: CASSLVMVGAGELFF. The full variable domain, in which reference TRBV5-4 and TRBJ2-2 provide the parts outside the CDR3, is ETGVTQSPTHLIKTRGQQVTLRCSSQSGHNTVSWYQQALGQGPQFIFQYYREEENGRGNFPPRFSGLQFPNYSSELNVNALELDDSALYLCASSLVMVGAGELFFGEGSRLTVL.

V usage is TRBV11-2 and J usage is TRBJ2-2; D is perhaps TRBD2 (6 bases). The CDR3 is 14 amino acids. Trimming shortened V by 5 bases and J by 4 bases, and 11 bases separated the two germline ends. Germline CDR1 reads SGHAT; CDR2 reads FQNNGV. The DNA of the CDR3 is TGTGCCAGCAGCCCCGGACTACGCACCGGGGAGCTGTTTTTT. It translates to CASSPGLRTGELFF.

CDR3 loop: CASSIGTDYGYTF. The CDR3, as DNA: TGTGCCAGCAGTATCGGGACAGACTATGGCTACACCTTC. The genes are TRBV27 and TRBJ1-2, with 7 bases identical to TRBD1. This CDR3 has 13 amino acids. The trim removed 5 bases at V and 3 bases at J, leaving 3 bases unmatched. Germline assignment: CDR1 MNHEY and CDR2 SMNVEV (reference sequence).

The chain joins TRBV28 to TRBJ2-2, with D uncertain. The germline V gene encodes CDR1 MDHEN and CDR2 SYDVKM. Trimming removed 1 base from V and 0 bases from J, with 6 bases in between. The CDR3 is 15 amino acids. The CDR3 coding sequence is TGTGCCAGCAGTTTATACACCACGAACACCGGGGAGCTGTTTTTT. Translation gives CASSLYTTNTGELFF.

V is TRBV27 and J is TRBJ1-4; 7 bases are a match to TRBD1. Trimming at V came to 4 bases and at J to 6 bases, leaving 8 bases not matched to a gene. The CDR3 has 15 amino acids. CDR1 MNHEY and CDR2 SMNVEV come from the germline V gene (reference sequence). The DNA for the CDR3 is TGTGCCAGCAGTTCGACAGGGCGTCGTGATGAAAAACTGTTTTTT. Translated, it gives CASSSTGRRDEKLFF.

The V gene is TRBV9, the J gene TRBJ2-7; possible D gene TRBD2, 5 bases. Trimming stripped 1 base from V and 4 bases from J, with 15 bases between. This CDR3 is built from 15 residues. Germline V gene sequence: CDR1 SGDLS, CDR2 YYNGEE. CDR3 in amino acids: CASSVSSGYGYEQYF. For the CDR3, the DNA is TGTGCCAGCAGCGTATCTTCGGGATACGGGTACGAGCAGTACTTC.

The gene calls are TRBV7-2 and TRBJ2-1; TRBD2 is a possible D gene (5 bases). V gave up 3 bases and J gave up 12 bases, with 15 bases separating them. CDR1 is SGHTA and CDR2 is FQGNSA in the germline V gene. The CDR3 contains 13 residues. CDR3 in DNA: TGTGCCAGCAGCTTCATGGGTCGGAGCGGGCAGTTCTTC. Translating it yields CASSFMGRSGQFF.